One sample yielded the 2 T cell receptor beta chains listed below, sequenced in a study of T cell responses to AZD1222 COVID-19 vaccine. Here immunoSEQ multiplex PCR was the method, and the copy in TCRdb shows in-frame clones only, minus some. The sample lists over 130,000 clones, about 93% occurring once. Source: peripheral blood, taken on day 0 of AZD1222 vaccination. The receptor source for this set is an adult in good health.

V and J are TRBV15 and TRBJ1-2; 10 bases are shared with TRBD1. Germline lookup yields CDR1 LNHNV and CDR2 YYDKDF (reference sequence). V was pared by 4 bases and J by 8 bases, with 10 bases of the junction left unmatched. The CDR3 sequence is 15 residues long. As DNA, the CDR3 is TGTGCCACCAGCAAAGGCCGGGACAGGGGAGGGGGCTACACCTTC. Residues: CATSKGRDRGGGYTF.

The CDR3 DNA reads TGTGCCAGCAGCTTGGAAAGGGTAGGCGGCTACACCTTC. The encoded protein is CASSLERVGGYTF. The chain is built from TRBV5-6 and TRBJ1-2; D not resolved. The length of the CDR3 is 13 residues. The germline gives CDR1 SGHDT, CDR2 YYEEEE. V lost 0 bases and J lost 8, with 11 bases in between.